Below, one T cell receptor (beta chain) is given with its context. Trimming removed 6 bases from V and 4 bases from J; junction bases left unmatched: 11. This CDR3 contains 16 residues. The germline gives CDR1 MGHRA, CDR2 YSYEKL. The data stem from a study of blood T cell repertoires in COVID-19. Looking at the study overall: Acute and convalescent COVID-19 samples came from the United States, Italy and Spain. Sources were T cells, B-cell-depleted T cells, or PBMCs; the material itself was cDNA or gDNA.

In the original processing: By means of reference gene primer amplification, nucleated cell counts were estimated. The assay was immunoSEQ multiplex PCR, and TCRdb's table has in-frame clones only and misses some. V and J calls and clone size are as listed in that table; D and trimming were resolved from the DNA. The sample has around 100,000 clones, approximately 80% seen once; the top ten hold about an eighth. The V gene is TRBV4-1, the J gene TRBJ2-1, with 8 bases fitting TRBD1. Sequencing used peripheral blood. This clonotype originated in a woman aged 70-85 years with acute or convalescent COVID-19. CDR3 sequence: CASSQPGTGNYNEQFF. DNA of the CDR3: TGCGCCAGCAGTCAACCCGGGACAGGAAATTACAATGAGCAGTTCTTC.